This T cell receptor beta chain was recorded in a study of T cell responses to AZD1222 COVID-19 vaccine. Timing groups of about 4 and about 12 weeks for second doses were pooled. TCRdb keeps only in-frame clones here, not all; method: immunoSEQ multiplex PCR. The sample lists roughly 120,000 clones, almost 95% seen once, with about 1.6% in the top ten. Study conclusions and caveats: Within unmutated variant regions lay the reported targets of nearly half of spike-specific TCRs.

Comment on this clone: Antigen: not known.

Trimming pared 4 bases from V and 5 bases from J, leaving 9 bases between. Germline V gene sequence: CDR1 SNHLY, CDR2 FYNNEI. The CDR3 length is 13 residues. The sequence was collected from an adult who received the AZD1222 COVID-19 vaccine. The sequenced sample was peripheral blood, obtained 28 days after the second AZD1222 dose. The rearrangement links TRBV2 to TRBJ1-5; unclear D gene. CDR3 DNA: TGTGCCAGCAGTGTACAGCCCGATCAGCCCCAGCATTTT. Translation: CASSVQPDQPQHF.